This is a list of T cell receptor beta chains from one sample in a study of vaccination and CD4 T cells after COVID-19. Which antigens these TCRs recognize remains unknown. TCRdb passed the PCR reads through MiXCR, listing each CDR3 protein once. This repertoire shows fewer than 5,000 distinct CDR3 sequences, around 40% found once; its top ten account for less than 30%. Sequences were obtained from CD4+ T cells from blood, cultured in vitro. The receptors were sampled from a human donor who had recovered from COVID-19. CDR3s include the opening cysteine and the closing phenylalanine or tryptophan. The D gene is left open where the match is weak. For some rows the clone size is stated as once, few or many, or as a class when expanded; others skip it.

v_gene: TRBV2
abundance: -
d_gene: TRBD1
j_gene: TRBJ1-5
CDR3aa: CASSTGGTGNQPQHF
CDR3nt: TGTGCCAGCAGTACAGGGGGCACTGGCAATCAGCCCCAGCATTTT

v_gene: TRBV20-1
abundance: -
d_gene: -
j_gene: TRBJ2-1
CDR3aa: CSASLVVGQAVSYNEQFF
CDR3nt: TGCAGTGCTAGTTTGGTGGTTGGTCAGGCTGTCTCCTACAATGAGCAGTTCTTC

v_gene: TRBV11-2
abundance: -
d_gene: TRBD2
j_gene: TRBJ2-1
CDR3aa: CASSLYPTSGEQFF
CDR3nt: TGTGCCAGCAGCTTATACCCCACTAGCGGAGAGCAGTTCTTC

v_gene: TRBV6-1
abundance: -
d_gene: TRBD1
j_gene: TRBJ1-6
CDR3aa: CASSEWDRVSPLHF
CDR3nt: TGTGCCAGCAGTGAATGGGACAGGGTTTCACCCCTCCACTTT

v_gene: TRBV24-1
abundance: few
d_gene: TRBD1
j_gene: TRBJ1-2
CDR3aa: CATSDPSRDRYGYTF
CDR3nt: TGTGCCACCAGTGATCCCAGCCGGGACAGATATGGCTACACCTTC

v_gene: TRBV20-1
abundance: -
d_gene: TRBD2
j_gene: TRBJ2-1
CDR3aa: CSARNLEGTSGFYNEQFF
CDR3nt: TGCAGTGCTAGAAACCTAGAGGGGACTAGCGGTTTTTACAATGAGCAGTTCTTC

v_gene: TRBV7-2
abundance: -
d_gene: -
j_gene: TRBJ2-3
CDR3aa: CASSPQAAPGLAQYF
CDR3nt: TGTGCCAGCAGCCCACAAGCAGCGCCGGGACTGGCGCAGTATTTT

v_gene: TRBV20-1
abundance: few
d_gene: TRBD2
j_gene: TRBJ2-5
CDR3aa: CSARDRSSGGLETQYF
CDR3nt: TGCAGTGCTAGAGATCGGTCTAGCGGGGGTTTGGAGACCCAGTACTTC

v_gene: TRBV6-1
abundance: -
d_gene: -
j_gene: TRBJ1-1
CDR3aa: CASNPGFGAFF
CDR3nt: TGTGCCAGCAACCCGGGATTTGGGGCTTTCTTT

v_gene: TRBV24-1
abundance: -
d_gene: -
j_gene: TRBJ2-7
CDR3aa: CATSDPRTGSYEQYF
CDR3nt: TGTGCCACCAGTGACCCCCGGACGGGATCCTACGAGCAGTACTTC

v_gene: TRBV5-1
abundance: -
d_gene: -
j_gene: TRBJ1-1
CDR3aa: CASSLVSGRQNTEAFF
CDR3nt: TGCGCCAGCAGCTTGGTCTCGGGCAGACAGAACACTGAAGCTTTCTTT

v_gene: TRBV7-7
abundance: few
d_gene: -
j_gene: TRBJ2-5
CDR3aa: CASSFGLQETQYF
CDR3nt: TGTGCTAGCAGCTTTGGGCTTCAGGAGACCCAGTACTTC

v_gene: TRBV7-3
abundance: few
d_gene: -
j_gene: TRBJ2-1
CDR3aa: CASSLRSGVEQFF
CDR3nt: TGTGCCAGCAGCTTACGTTCGGGGGTTGAGCAGTTCTTC

v_gene: TRBV28
abundance: few
d_gene: -
j_gene: TRBJ2-5
CDR3aa: CASSLAFPETQYF
CDR3nt: TGTGCCAGCAGTTTAGCGTTTCCGGAGACCCAGTACTTC

v_gene: TRBV20-1
abundance: -
d_gene: -
j_gene: TRBJ1-1
CDR3aa: CSQRRSDTEAFF
CDR3nt: TGCAGTCAGCGCCGGAGTGACACTGAAGCTTTCTTT

v_gene: TRBV20-1
abundance: -
d_gene: TRBD2
j_gene: TRBJ2-1
CDR3aa: CSARDRSGRALNEQFF
CDR3nt: TGCAGTGCTAGAGATCGTAGCGGGAGGGCCTTGAATGAGCAGTTCTTC

v_gene: TRBV20-1
abundance: -
d_gene: TRBD1
j_gene: TRBJ1-1
CDR3aa: CSARRTGGLNTEAFF
CDR3nt: TGCAGTGCTAGGAGGACAGGGGGATTGAACACTGAAGCTTTCTTT

v_gene: TRBV14
abundance: -
d_gene: -
j_gene: TRBJ2-3
CDR3aa: CASSQGIFRTDTQYF
CDR3nt: TGTGCCAGCAGCCAGGGAATCTTTCGCACAGATACGCAGTATTTT

v_gene: TRBV19
abundance: few
d_gene: TRBD1
j_gene: TRBJ2-5
CDR3aa: CASSISNPGTGQRGTQYF
CDR3nt: TGTGCCAGTAGTATATCAAATCCCGGGACAGGGCAAAGAGGGACCCAGTACTTC

v_gene: TRBV19
abundance: -
d_gene: -
j_gene: TRBJ2-3
CDR3aa: CASIGLDGTQYF
CDR3nt: TGTGCCAGTATTGGGTTGGATGGTACGCAGTATTTT

v_gene: TRBV6-1
abundance: -
d_gene: TRBD2
j_gene: TRBJ2-7
CDR3aa: CASSESGREGPEQYF
CDR3nt: TGTGCCAGCAGTGAATCGGGGCGGGAGGGCCCCGAGCAGTACTTC

v_gene: TRBV6-5
abundance: few
d_gene: TRBD1
j_gene: TRBJ2-2
CDR3aa: CASSWTGSIPGELFF
CDR3nt: TGTGCCAGCAGTTGGACAGGGTCGATACCCGGGGAGCTGTTTTTT

v_gene: TRBV6-1
abundance: few
d_gene: -
j_gene: TRBJ2-2
CDR3aa: CASSESALSGNTGELFF
CDR3nt: TGTGCCAGCAGTGAATCTGCGCTGTCAGGGAACACCGGGGAGCTGTTTTTT

v_gene: TRBV9
abundance: -
d_gene: TRBD2
j_gene: TRBJ2-1
CDR3aa: CASSTSGNFNEQFF
CDR3nt: TGTGCCAGCAGCACTAGCGGGAATTTCAATGAGCAGTTCTTC

v_gene: TRBV20-1
abundance: few
d_gene: TRBD1
j_gene: TRBJ1-2
CDR3aa: CSAWDRKGYTF
CDR3nt: TGCAGTGCTTGGGACAGGAAAGGCTACACCTTC

v_gene: TRBV25-1
abundance: few
d_gene: -
j_gene: TRBJ2-3
CDR3aa: CASSEYPGGTSTDTQYF
CDR3nt: TGTGCCAGCAGTGAATATCCCGGGGGCACTAGCACAGATACGCAGTATTTT

v_gene: TRBV6-1
abundance: -
d_gene: -
j_gene: TRBJ1-2
CDR3aa: CASRTPGHYGYTF
CDR3nt: TGTGCCAGCAGAACCCCGGGCCACTATGGCTACACCTTC

v_gene: TRBV2
abundance: -
d_gene: -
j_gene: TRBJ1-1
CDR3aa: CASSEKGQNTEAFF
CDR3nt: TGTGCCAGCAGTGAAAAGGGACAGAACACTGAAGCTTTCTTT

v_gene: TRBV5-4
abundance: -
d_gene: -
j_gene: TRBJ2-1
CDR3aa: CASSTTTLASNEQFF
CDR3nt: TGTGCCAGCAGCACCACGACCCTAGCGAGCAATGAGCAGTTCTTC

v_gene: TRBV5-5
abundance: -
d_gene: -
j_gene: TRBJ2-1
CDR3aa: CASSFLVWNEQFF
CDR3nt: TGTGCCAGCAGCTTCCTAGTTTGGAATGAGCAGTTCTTC

v_gene: TRBV5-4
abundance: -
d_gene: -
j_gene: TRBJ2-1
CDR3aa: CASSLSPSSYNEQFF
CDR3nt: TGTGCCAGCAGCTTGAGTCCTAGCTCCTACAATGAGCAGTTCTTC

v_gene: TRBV19
abundance: -
d_gene: -
j_gene: TRBJ1-4
CDR3aa: CASSYFIALGGNIATNEKLFF
CDR3nt: TGTGCCAGTAGCTATTTCATCGCCCTAGGGGGAAACATTGCAACTAATGAAAAACTGTTTTTT

v_gene: TRBV4-1
abundance: -
d_gene: -
j_gene: TRBJ2-1
CDR3aa: CASSHYNEQFF
CDR3nt: TGCGCCAGCAGCCATTACAATGAGCAGTTCTTC

v_gene: TRBV12-3/TRBV12-4
abundance: -
d_gene: -
j_gene: TRBJ2-2
CDR3aa: CASSLSGELFF
CDR3nt: TGTGCCAGCAGTTTGTCAGGGGAGCTGTTTTTT

v_gene: TRBV7-8
abundance: large
d_gene: TRBD1
j_gene: TRBJ1-2
CDR3aa: CASSLLSQGGGGYGYTF
CDR3nt: TGTGCCAGCAGCCTCCTATCCCAAGGGGGCGGTGGCTATGGCTACACCTTC

v_gene: TRBV6-1
abundance: once
d_gene: TRBD2
j_gene: TRBJ2-3
CDR3aa: CASKVIAGDTQYF
CDR3nt: TGTGCCAGCAAGGTGATAGCGGGAGATACGCAGTATTTT

v_gene: TRBV2
abundance: large
d_gene: -
j_gene: TRBJ1-2
CDR3aa: CASRTENYGYTF
CDR3nt: TGTGCCAGCAGGACAGAGAACTATGGCTACACCTTC

v_gene: TRBV7-2
abundance: -
d_gene: TRBD2
j_gene: TRBJ2-3
CDR3aa: CASSLYGRTADTQYF
CDR3nt: TGTGCCAGCAGCTTATACGGGAGGACGGCAGATACGCAGTATTTT

v_gene: TRBV10-3
abundance: -
d_gene: -
j_gene: TRBJ1-4
CDR3aa: CAISGGPGRPNEKLFF
CDR3nt: TGTGCCATCAGTGGGGGACCGGGACGGCCTAATGAAAAACTGTTTTTT

v_gene: TRBV9
abundance: -
d_gene: -
j_gene: TRBJ1-1
CDR3aa: CASSVEIHTEAFF
CDR3nt: TGTGCCAGCAGCGTAGAGATTCACACTGAAGCTTTCTTT

v_gene: TRBV24-1
abundance: -
d_gene: TRBD2
j_gene: TRBJ2-5
CDR3aa: CATGGLAGEYETQYF
CDR3nt: TGTGCCACCGGAGGACTAGCGGGAGAATATGAGACCCAGTACTTC

v_gene: TRBV6-4
abundance: -
d_gene: -
j_gene: TRBJ1-2
CDR3aa: CASNYREQPSFGYTF
CDR3nt: TGTGCCAGCAATTACAGGGAGCAGCCGTCATTTGGCTACACCTTC

v_gene: TRBV18
abundance: -
d_gene: TRBD1
j_gene: TRBJ2-6
CDR3aa: CASSRTRPGTGHSGANVLTF
CDR3nt: TGTGCCAGCTCACGAACCCGCCCCGGGACAGGCCACTCTGGGGCCAACGTCCTGACTTTC